This TCR beta chain was identified during a study of T cell clones after liver transplantation. Whole-study context: Graft-donor-reactive sequences were compared with third-party-reactive TCRbeta sequences from pre-transplant mixed lymphocyte reactions.

Germline CDR1 and CDR2: SGHNT and YYREEE (reference sequence). V lost 2 bases to trimming and J lost 0 bases, with 8 bases between them. The CDR3 length is 14 residues. Only in-frame clones appear in the TCRdb table, and some are missing; sequencing was by immunoSEQ multiplex PCR. In the table there are 7,000 to 8,000 clones, about four fifths of which are singletons. CD3+CD4+ and CD3+CD8+ cells were FACS-sorted from thawed unstimulated PBMCs. Sample: CD8+ T cells from blood, taken before liver transplant. The rearrangement joins TRBV5-4 to TRBJ1-1; a weak D match, TRBD1 (6 bases). The receptor was isolated from a human donor who received a liver transplant. DNA for the CDR3: TGTGCCAGCAGCTTAGAGGGGGTGAACACTGAAGCTTTCTTT. It yields the protein CASSLEGVNTEAFF.